These 10 T cell receptor beta chains originate from one sample sequenced in a study of blood T cell repertoires in COVID-19. The protocol was immunoSEQ multiplex PCR, while the TCRdb copy is restricted to in-frame clones and leaves out a portion. The sample has about 170,000 clones, roughly 91% seen once. The sequenced material came from peripheral blood. The receptors shown here come from a man aged 18 to 30 with COVID-19, enrolled during active disease.

CDR3: CASSFNTGVRSDTQYF. In DNA form, the CDR3 reads TGTGCCAGCAGCTTTAACACAGGAGTCCGGTCAGATACGCAGTATTTT. The gene calls are TRBV11-2 and TRBJ2-3; D may be TRBD1 (5 bases). With 3 bases removed from V and 4 bases from J, the gap between germline ends came to 17 bases. CDR1 and CDR2 (germline): SGHAT, FQNNGV. This CDR3 spans 16 amino acids.

This rearrangement joins TRBV2 to TRBJ2-7, with 11 bases that match TRBD1. The CDR3 totals 18 residues. Trimming at V came to 8 bases and at J to 0 bases, leaving 15 bases not matched to a gene. CDR1 SNHLY and CDR2 FYNNEI come from the germline V gene. CDR3 protein: CASLVRGTGGKSSYEQYF. DNA for the CDR3: TGTGCCAGCTTGGTCCGCGGGACAGGGGGAAAAAGCTCCTACGAGCAGTACTTC.

CDR3 DNA: TGTGCCAGCAGTTACGCAGGCAGCTACTACGAGCAGTACTTC. This gives the protein CASSYAGSYYEQYF. The chain combines TRBV6-5 with TRBJ2-7; D is uncertain. Trimming left V 2 bases short and J 3 bases short, with 11 bases between. CDR3 length equals 14 residues. From germline, CDR1 is MNHEY and CDR2 SVGAGI.

The gene calls are TRBV3-1 (or the pseudogene TRBV3-2) and TRBJ1-5, with 7 bases fitting TRBD1. Germline loops: CDR1 LGHDT, CDR2 YNNKEL (reference sequence). With 4 bases clipped from V and 1 base from J, the junction kept 4 bases outside the gene matches. This CDR3 region has 15 residues. CDR3 loop: CASSRQGQSNQPQHF. CDR3 DNA: TGTGCCAGCAGCCGACAGGGTCAGAGCAATCAGCCCCAGCATTTT.

About this clone: One junction end disagrees with the germline gene, perhaps due to a read error. The CDR3 here is CASSLLDREEKLLF. The CDR3 DNA sequence: TGTGCCAGCAGCTTATTGGACAGGGAGGAAAAACTGCTTTTT. V gene TRBV5-6 combines with J gene TRBJ1-4; 8 bases agree with TRBD1. The germline gives CDR1 SGHDT, CDR2 YYEEEE. The CDR3 length is 14 residues.

J is TRBJ2-7 and V is TRBV5-1; 10 nucleotides agree with TRBD1. CDR1 is SGHRS, CDR2 YFSETQ, per germline. This CDR3 has 15 residues. V shed 5 bases and J 1 base; nucleotides not matched to a gene: 6. CDR3 region: CASRSGTGVSYEQYF. The CDR3 DNA reads TGCGCCAGCAGATCCGGGACAGGGGTTTCCTACGAGCAGTACTTC.

The chain uses TRBV18 and TRBJ2-3, with a possible D match to TRBD2 (6 bases). Germline V lookup: CDR1 KGHSH, CDR2 LQKENI. This CDR3 spans 15 amino acids. V was shortened by 3 bases and J by 1 base, with 11 bases between the two germline ends. CDR3 sequence reads: CASSPGGTRTDTQYF. In nucleotides, the CDR3 is TGTGCCAGCTCACCGGGAGGCACGCGCACAGATACGCAGTATTTT.

This rearrangement joins TRBV12-2 to TRBJ2-1; the tabulated D call, TRBD2, remains unverified against the DNA. TRBV12-2 is flagged as a pseudogene. The CDR3 runs to 16 residues. CDR3 protein: CASRATLAGGGNEQFF. The CDR3 region has the DNA TGTGCAAGTCGCGCCACCTTAGCGGGAGGGGGCAATGAGCAGTTCTTC.

The chain has TRBV27 and TRBJ2-2; 11 nucleotides agree with TRBD2. The germline V gene encodes CDR1 MNHEY and CDR2 SMNVEV (reference sequence). With V trimmed by 6 bases and J by 2 bases, 5 bases remained unmatched. The CDR3 has 16 amino acids. The CDR3 DNA sequence: TGTGCCAGCAGCCCCCGACTAGCGGGAAACACCGGGGAGCTGTTTTTT. Residues: CASSPRLAGNTGELFF.

V and J are TRBV28 and TRBJ1-5; D not certain. This CDR3 has 14 residues. V was clipped by 4 bases and J by 1 base, with 8 bases between them. The germline CDR1 and CDR2 sequences are MDHEN and SYDVKM. The CDR3 reads CASSWAVSNQPQHF. In DNA, the CDR3 is TGTGCCAGCAGTTGGGCTGTCAGCAATCAGCCCCAGCATTTT.